This TCR beta chain was obtained from a study of blood T cells in healthy people across ages. A second PCR of about 7 to 12 cycles used a sample-barcoded 5' primer and a J-beta primer mix. Every cDNA was tagged by a template-switch adaptor with 12 random nucleotides. TCRdb recomputed calls from the 5' RACE reads with MiXCR, one row per CDR3 protein. The sample lists approximately 800,000 distinct CDR3 sequences, more than 45% occurring once. V was pared by 0 bases and J by 5 bases, with 6 bases between. The CDR3 covers 13 residues. CDR1 and CDR2 from the germline V gene are SGDLS and YYNGEE. This chain joins TRBV9 and TRBJ2-1, with a tentative D call TRBD2 (5 bases). The receptor's source is a man aged 25 to 40 in good health. Sequenced: blood. The CDR3 bases are TGTGCCAGCAGCGTAGTCGGGGACAATGAGCAGTTCTTC. Its protein product is CASSVVGDNEQFF. Drawing the rest from reference TRBV9 and TRBJ2-1, the complete variable domain is DSGVTQTPKHLITATGQRVTLRCSPRSGDLSVYWYQQSLDQGLQFLIQYYNGEERAKGNILERFSAQQFPDLHSELNLSSLELGDSALYFCASSVVGDNEQFFGPGTRLTVL.